This T cell receptor (beta chain) was captured in a study of blood T cell repertoires in COVID-19. Across the study: Italy, Spain and the United States were the sources of the convalescent and acute COVID-19 samples. PBMCs, B-cell-depleted T cells, or T cells were the source of the cDNA or gDNA that made up the material.

Source study methods: Quantification of nucleated cells was approximated via reference gene primer amplification. TCRdb's table, derived via immunoSEQ multiplex PCR, lists solely in-frame clones and lacks some. That table furnishes V, J and clone size, whereas the DNA furnished D and trimming. The table includes around 300,000 clones, 86% detected once. CDR1 is SNHLY and CDR2 is FYNNEI in the germline V gene. This CDR3 contains 13 residues. V was shortened by 10 bases and J by 6 bases, with 18 bases between the two germline ends. The V gene is TRBV2, the J gene TRBJ1-1, with no clear D. This receptor was identified in a woman in her twenties or thirties with active or convalescent COVID-19. Sequenced: peripheral blood. The CDR3 here is CATNTIEGAEAFF. In DNA, the CDR3 is TGTGCCACCAATACTATTGAAGGCGCTGAAGCTTTCTTT.